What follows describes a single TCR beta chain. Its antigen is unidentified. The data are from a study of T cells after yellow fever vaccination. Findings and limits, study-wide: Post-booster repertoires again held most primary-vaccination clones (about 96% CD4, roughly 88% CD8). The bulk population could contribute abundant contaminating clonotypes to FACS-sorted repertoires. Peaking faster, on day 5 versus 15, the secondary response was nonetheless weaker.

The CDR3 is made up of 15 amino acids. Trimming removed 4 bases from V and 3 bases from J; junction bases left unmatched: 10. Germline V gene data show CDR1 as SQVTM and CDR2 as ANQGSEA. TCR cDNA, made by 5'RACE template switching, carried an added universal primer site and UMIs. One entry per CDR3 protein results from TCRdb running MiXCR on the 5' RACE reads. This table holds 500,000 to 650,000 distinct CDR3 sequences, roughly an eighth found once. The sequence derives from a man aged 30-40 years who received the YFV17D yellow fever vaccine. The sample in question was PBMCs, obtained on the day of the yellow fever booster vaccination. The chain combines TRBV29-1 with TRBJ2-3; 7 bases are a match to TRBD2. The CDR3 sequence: CSVGPASGRTDTQYF. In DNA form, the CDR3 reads TGCAGCGTTGGTCCGGCTAGCGGAAGGACAGATACGCAGTATTTT.